This entry lists 21 T cell receptor beta chains sequenced from one sample in a study of cytomegalovirus exposure and HLA in healthy donors. PCR was performed using 60 Vbeta and 13 Jbeta primers. Sequencing was performed with immunoSEQ multiplex PCR; in TCRdb, only in-frame clones are kept and a portion is missing. The table has about 85,000 clones, 80% seen once. The specimen sequenced was PBMCs. The receptors originated from a woman aged 50 to 60 in good health and CMV-seropositive.

CDR3 residues: CASRRGLYYEQYF. The CDR3 coding sequence is TGTGCCAGCAGGAGGGGGCTCTACTACGAGCAGTACTTC. The J gene is TRBJ2-7, the V gene TRBV27; TRBD1 aligns across 7 bases. After removal of 6 bases from V and 3 bases from J, the junction contained 5 bases not matched to a gene. The CDR3 contains 13 residues. CDR1 is MNHEY and CDR2 is SMNVEV in the germline V gene (reference sequence).

This chain uses TRBV6-5 with TRBJ2-2, with 12 bases fitting TRBD1. Losses at the gene ends were 2 bases for V and 7 bases for J; bases not matched to a gene: 5. From germline, CDR1 is MNHEY and CDR2 SVGAGI. There are 16 residues in the CDR3. The CDR3 nucleotides are TGTGCCAGCAGTTACGGGGACAGGGGGCTCATCGGGGAGCTGTTTTTT. Protein product: CASSYGDRGLIGELFF.

The rearrangement uses TRBV19 and TRBJ1-2, with 7 positions matching TRBD1. CDR1 and CDR2 from the germline V gene are LNHDA and SQIVND (reference sequence). Trimming removed 5 bases from V and 4 bases from J; junction bases left unmatched: 4. The CDR3 has 13 residues. The CDR3, as DNA: TGTGCCAGTAGTCGAAGGGGGCTCTATGGCTACACCTTC. This codes for CASSRRGLYGYTF.

The chain combines TRBV7-3 with TRBJ1-5, with D perhaps matching TRBD1 (6 bases). There are 14 residues in the CDR3. Trimming removed 6 bases from V and 6 bases from J, with 15 bases in between. Germline V gene data show CDR1 as SGHTA and CDR2 as FQGTGA. The CDR3 loop is CASRSAGGGQPQHF. Written as DNA, the CDR3 is TGTGCCAGCAGGTCTGCGGGGGGCGGTCAGCCCCAGCATTTT.

V and J are TRBV6-5 and TRBJ1-1; weak D call: TRBD1 (5 bases). The CDR3 totals 13 residues. Germline V gene data show CDR1 as MNHEY and CDR2 as SVGAGI. V lost 4 bases and J 4 bases, leaving 10 bases between the germline ends. CDR3 in amino acids: CASSFGTLTEAFF. For the CDR3, the DNA is TGTGCCAGCAGTTTCGGGACTCTCACTGAAGCTTTCTTT.

The chain couples TRBV6-1 to TRBJ2-5; TRBD1 matches at 8 bases. CDR1 and CDR2 (germline): MNHNS, SASEGT. This CDR3 has 14 residues. V was clipped by 0 bases and J by 11 bases; unmatched bases: 8. The CDR3 region has the DNA TGTGCCAGCAGTGAAGCGGGACAGGTTCTCGGGCAGTACTTC. This sequence encodes CASSEAGQVLGQYF.

The CDR3 reads CASSQSGMSRSDEQFF. The CDR3 DNA sequence: TGTGCCAGCAGCCAAAGCGGGATGAGCCGAAGCGATGAGCAGTTCTTC. V and J are TRBV28 and TRBJ2-1, with 7 bases fitting TRBD2. CDR3 length equals 16 residues. Germline CDR1 and CDR2: MDHEN and SYDVKM. V was clipped by 6 bases and J by 8 bases; unmatched bases: 16.

This chain joins TRBV7-9 and TRBJ1-1; weak D call: TRBD1 (5 bases). The germline CDR1 and CDR2 sequences are SEHNR and FQNEAQ (reference sequence). Trimming left V 3 bases short and J 0 bases short, with 8 bases between. The CDR3 spans 14 residues. CDR3 protein: CASSFSGLNTEAFF. The DNA of the CDR3 is TGTGCCAGCAGCTTTTCAGGGTTGAACACTGAAGCTTTCTTT.

The chain is built from TRBV9 and TRBJ1-1; 8 bases map to TRBD1. CDR3 size: 15 residues. Germline V lookup: CDR1 SGDLS, CDR2 YYNGEE. Germline trimming cut 4 bases from V and 1 base from J; bases unmatched to any gene: 6. CDR3 sequence (DNA): TGTGCCAGCAGCCCCCGGACAGGGAGGAACACTGAAGCTTTCTTT. Encoded protein: CASSPRTGRNTEAFF.

This chain joins TRBV9 and TRBJ1-6; D uncertain. The V gene lost 0 bases and the J gene lost 7 bases, with 5 bases spanning the gap. This CDR3 is built from 13 residues. Germline V CDR1 and CDR2: SGDLS, YYNGEE. The CDR3 nucleotides are TGTGCCAGCAGCGTAGACCGGAATTCACCCCTCCACTTT. As protein: CASSVDRNSPLHF.

This rearrangement joins TRBV5-1 to TRBJ2-7, with 8 bases identical to TRBD2. The J segment lost 6 bases and the V segment lost 0 bases, leaving 8 bases of the junction unmatched. Germline CDR1 and CDR2: SGHRS and YFSETQ. CDR3 length equals 15 residues. This chain's CDR3 is CASSLEGSGAREQYF. In DNA, the CDR3 is TGCGCCAGCAGCTTGGAGGGTAGCGGGGCTCGCGAGCAGTACTTC.

The chain has TRBV5-8 and TRBJ2-1; TRBD1 aligns across 11 bases. The CDR3 spans 15 residues. The germline gives CDR1 SGHTS, CDR2 YDEGEE. The trim removed 5 bases at V and 6 bases at J, leaving 7 bases unmatched. The CDR3 spells CASRWTGGLGNEQFF. The CDR3 DNA is TGTGCCAGCAGGTGGACAGGGGGCCTTGGCAATGAGCAGTTCTTC.

This rearrangement joins TRBV18 to TRBJ1-1; the D gene is possibly TRBD1 (6 bases). The V gene lost 3 bases and the J gene lost 1 base, with 12 bases spanning the gap. Germline loops: CDR1 KGHSH, CDR2 LQKENI. The CDR3 has 15 residues. As DNA, the CDR3 is TGTGCCAGCTCACCTACACAGGGTAGGAACACTGAAGCTTTCTTT. The encoded protein is CASSPTQGRNTEAFF.

This clone was seen once. The V and J genes are TRBV13 and TRBJ1-1; the match to TRBD1 covers 8 bases. V trimming: 3 bases; J trimming: 8 bases; junction bases outside the gene matches: 5. Germline V gene data show CDR1 as PRHDT and CDR2 as FYEKMQ (reference sequence). This CDR3 has 13 residues. In DNA form, the CDR3 reads TGTGCCAGCAGCTTCGGGAGGACAGGGGAAGCTTTCTTT. It codes for CASSFGRTGEAFF.

The chain employs TRBV18 and TRBJ2-7, with TRBD1 identical over 7 bases. CDR1 is KGHSH, CDR2 LQKENI, per germline. V was pared by 2 bases and J by 2 bases, with 3 bases of the junction left unmatched. The length of the CDR3 is 14 residues. In DNA, the CDR3 is TGTGCCAGCTCACCAGGACAGGCAGCCTACGAGCAGTACGTC. Its protein product is CASSPGQAAYEQYV.

Note on this clone: Within the sample, other DNA sequences also encode this same CDR3. The CDR3 region is CASSLVENTGELFF. The CDR3 nucleotides read TGTGCCAGCAGCTTAGTAGAAAACACCGGGGAGCTGTTTTTT. This sequence joins TRBV7-6 and TRBJ2-2, with D uncertain. V dropped 1 base and J dropped 2 bases, with 5 bases sitting between them. The germline CDR1 and CDR2 sequences are SGHVS and FNYEAQ. The CDR3 extends over 14 amino acids.

V gene TRBV5-4 combines with J gene TRBJ1-1, with no clear D. Trimming removed 1 base from V and 2 bases from J, with 6 bases in between. Germline V gives CDR1 SGHNT, CDR2 YYREEE (reference sequence). This CDR3 comprises 13 residues. CDR3 in amino acids: CASSLSHNTEAFF. As DNA, the CDR3 is TGTGCCAGCAGCTTGAGCCACAACACTGAAGCTTTCTTT.

The chain recombines TRBV11-2 with TRBJ1-1; 10 bases are a match to TRBD1. The length of the CDR3 is 12 residues. Trimming took 6 bases from V and 7 from J; bases not matched to a gene: 2. CDR1 is SGHAT and CDR2 is FQNNGV in the germline V gene. The CDR3 DNA reads as TGTGCCAGCAGGACAGGGGGCTTTGAAGCTTTCTTT. It translates to CASRTGGFEAFF. Together with reference TRBV11-2 and TRBJ1-1, the CDR3 gives the full variable domain: EAGVAQSPRYKIIEKRQSVAFWCNPISGHATLYWYQQILGQGPKLLIQFQNNGVVDDSQLPKDRFSAERLKGVDSTLKIQPAKLEDSAVYLCASRTGGFEAFFGQGTRLTVV.

This chain connects TRBV10-1 to TRBJ1-1; perhaps TRBD1 as D (5 bases). The germline V gene has CDR1 WNHNN and CDR2 SYGVQD (reference sequence). The CDR3 is 14 amino acids. V was shortened by 2 bases and J by 1 base, with 8 bases between the two germline ends. The CDR3 DNA reads as TGCGCCAGCAGTGAGCCCGGACAGAACACTGAAGCTTTCTTT. Protein product: CASSEPGQNTEAFF.

The V gene is TRBV19, the J gene TRBJ1-5, with D perhaps TRBD1 (6 bases). There are 16 residues in the CDR3. Trimming pared 5 bases from V and 9 bases from J, leaving 23 bases between. The germline V gene encodes CDR1 LNHDA and CDR2 SQIVND (reference sequence). CDR3 DNA sequence: TGTGCCAGTAGTCCGGGGCTAGGAGGACCCAGGGGGCCCCAGCATTTT. Its protein product is CASSPGLGGPRGPQHF.

The rearrangement joins TRBV29-1 to TRBJ2-6; TRBD2 matches at 13 bases. Germline trimming cut 6 bases from V and 0 bases from J; bases unmatched to any gene: 2. The CDR3 totals 16 residues. From germline, CDR1 is SQVTM and CDR2 ANQGSEA. The CDR3 is CSVRLAGGSGANVLTF. The CDR3 DNA reads as TGCAGCGTCCGACTAGCGGGGGGCTCTGGGGCCAACGTCCTGACTTTC.